These 20 T cell receptor beta chains originate from one sample sequenced in a study of T cells in Graves' hyperthyroidism and ophthalmopathy (dated by TCRdb to between 2017 and 2020). The library was generated by multiplex PCR. Sequencing instrument: Illumina HiSeq 2000. TCR beta CDR3 regions were amplified from RNA transcripts. For the first round of RT-PCR on the TCR CDR3, the HTBI primer set was used together with the Qiagen OneStep RT-PCR kit. TCRdb reanalyzed the raw reads on its own, using fastp at Q25 for trimming and MiXCR for clone calling, and kept in-frame beta chains. Here each entry gathers all rows of one CDR3 protein and keeps the most common genes and DNA. This sample is represented by roughly 710,000 distinct CDR3 sequences; under 45% of them were singletons. 30% to 40% of the sample goes to the ten largest clones. Material: blood. These receptors all come from a middle-aged woman with Graves' hyperthyroidism.

This clonotype has ten or more counts. The gene calls are TRBV25-1 and TRBJ1-6, with TRBD1 identical over 8 bases. This CDR3 region has 16 residues. With V trimmed by 3 bases and J by 8 bases, 9 bases remained unmatched. Germline CDR1 MGHDK, CDR2 SYGVNS. CDR3 in DNA: TGTGCCAGCAGTGATGGACAGGGTATACCCCATTCACCCCTCCACTTT. Amino acids: CASSDGQGIPHSPLHF.

Comments on this clonotype: A much more abundant neighbour one base away suggests this may be a read error. V gene TRBV7-8 combines with J gene TRBJ1-1; no definite D call. Germline-derived CDR1 and CDR2 are SGHVS and FQNEAQ. This CDR3 is built from 14 residues. CDR3 in DNA: TGTTCCAGCAGCTTAGCGCTATGGGGAAATGAAGCTTTCTTT. Amino acid sequence: CSSSLALWGNEAFF.

The chain carries TRBV24-1 and TRBJ2-2; 8 positions match TRBD2. The V and J ends lost 3 bases and 6 bases, in that order; junction bases with no gene match: 20. Per germline, CDR1 KGHDR and CDR2 SFDVKD. This CDR3 is built from 20 residues. DNA for the CDR3: TGTGCCACCAGTGATCCGATCCCTGCCGGGACTAGATTATCGGCCGGGGAGCTGTTTTTT. Protein sequence: CATSDPIPAGTRLSAGELFF.

The chain combines TRBV19 with TRBJ2-5, with D possibly TRBD2 on 5 matching bases. CDR3 length: 14 residues. Trimming took 3 bases from V and 5 from J, leaving 13 bases between them. CDR1 LNHDA and CDR2 SQIVND come from the germline V gene (reference sequence). CDR3 protein: CASSMSLAGETQYF. Here the CDR3 DNA reads TGTGCCAGTAGTATGAGTCTAGCTGGGGAGACCCAGTACTTC. The full variable domain, with the rest looked up from reference TRBV19 and TRBJ2-5, is DGGITQSPKYLFRKEGQNVTLSCEQNLNHDAMYWYRQDPGQGLRLIYYSQIVNDFQKGDIAEGYSVSREKKESFPLTVTSAQKNPTAFYLCASSMSLAGETQYFGPGTRLLVL.

The rearrangement links TRBV24-1 to TRBJ1-5, with D perhaps matching TRBD1 (5 bases). CDR1 is KGHDR, CDR2 SFDVKD, per germline. Deletions cut 10 bases from V and 2 bases from J, with 8 bases between. CDR3 length: 12 amino acids. The CDR3 DNA reads TGTGCCACTCAGGGCGGCAATCAGCCCCAGCATTTT. This gives the protein CATQGGNQPQHF.

This clonotype was counted only a few times. The CDR3 DNA sequence: TGCAGTGCTAGAGAGAACGGGGACACCGGGGAGCTGTTTTTT. Translated, it gives CSARENGDTGELFF. The chain is built from TRBV20-1 and TRBJ2-2, with D tentatively TRBD2 (5 bases). The CDR3 covers 14 residues. Trimming left V 0 bases short and J 3 bases short, with 8 bases between. CDR1 is DFQATT and CDR2 is SNEGSKA in the germline V gene (reference sequence).

A few counts support this clonotype. This sequence joins TRBV20-1 and TRBJ1-1; no firm D call. Per germline, CDR1 DFQATT and CDR2 SNEGSKA (reference sequence). CDR3 size: 12 residues. Trimming removed 1 base at V and 1 base at J, with 4 bases between. The CDR3 DNA reads as TGCAGTGCTAGAGTACAGAACACTGAAGCTTTCTTT. Translated, it gives CSARVQNTEAFF.

This chain joins TRBV20-1 and TRBJ1-1; D is ambiguous. CDR3 length equals 11 residues. CDR1 is DFQATT and CDR2 is SNEGSKA in the germline V gene (reference sequence). V lost 8 bases and J lost 0, with 7 bases in between. In nucleotides, the CDR3 is TGCAGTTCACCGATGAACACTGAAGCTTTCTTT. Encoded protein: CSSPMNTEAFF.

Worth noting for this clonotype: A much larger clone lies a single base off, so this may be a read error. The rearrangement uses TRBV7-9 and TRBJ2-5; D remains unclear. V lost 2 bases to trimming and J lost 5 bases, with 12 bases between them. Per germline, CDR1 SEHNR and CDR2 FQNEAQ (reference sequence). CDR3 length: 14 residues. DNA of the CDR3: TGTGCCAGCAGCTTAAGTCGGGCCGGGGAGACCCAGTACTTC. Translation gives CASSLSRAGETQYF.

This clonotype has only a few counts. V and J are TRBV2 and TRBJ2-2, with D maybe TRBD1 (5 bases). The germline V and J ends were trimmed by 6 bases and 5 bases, with 10 bases remaining between them. The V gene's germline CDR1 is SNHLY and CDR2 FYNNEI. The CDR3 is made up of 13 amino acids. CDR3 sequence reads: CASRKQETGELFF. Here the CDR3 DNA reads TGTGCCAGCAGGAAACAGGAGACCGGGGAGCTGTTTTTT.

This clonotype was observed at least ten times. The J gene is TRBJ1-2, the V gene TRBV9, with D maybe TRBD1 (5 bases). This CDR3 is 13 amino acids long. The V gene's germline CDR1 is SGDLS and CDR2 YYNGEE. Trimming stripped 0 bases from V and 6 bases from J, with 9 bases between. CDR3 nucleotides: TGTGCCAGCAGCGTAGTGCAGGGTGATGGCTACACCTTC. Translation gives CASSVVQGDGYTF.

At least ten counts were recorded for this clonotype. V gene TRBV7-9 combines with J gene TRBJ1-2, with unresolved D. Trimming took 3 bases from V and 10 from J, leaving 15 bases between them. CDR3 length equals 13 residues. CDR1 is SEHNR, CDR2 FQNEAQ, per germline (reference sequence). The chain's CDR3 is CASSFYSQHFYTF. The CDR3 bases are TGTGCCAGCAGCTTCTACAGTCAACACTTCTACACCTTC.

The chain uses TRBV4-3 and TRBJ2-3; D ambiguous. The germline V gene has CDR1 LGHNA and CDR2 YSLEER. This CDR3 comprises 15 residues. V shed 0 bases and J shed 0 bases, with 7 bases lying between them. The CDR3 DNA reads TGCGCCAGCAGCCAAGAAGGATCTAGCACAGATACGCAGTATTTT. Amino acids: CASSQEGSSTDTQYF.

The rearrangement joins TRBV6-1 to TRBJ1-1; 7 bases align to TRBD1. CDR1 and CDR2 from the germline V gene are MNHNS and SASEGT. V was pared by 6 bases and J by 4 bases, with 8 bases of the junction left unmatched. This CDR3 region has 14 residues. CDR3 residues: CASSPGQVGTEAFF. The CDR3 DNA reads TGTGCCAGCAGCCCAGGACAGGTTGGCACTGAAGCTTTCTTT.

The chain uses TRBV12-3 or TRBV12-4 and TRBJ1-2; the match to TRBD1 covers 11 bases. Trimming took 2 bases from V and 8 from J; bases not matched to a gene: 10. The length of the CDR3 is 16 residues. The CDR3 sequence: CASSLFGTGGGEGYTF. In nucleotides, the CDR3 is TGTGCCAGCAGTTTATTCGGGACAGGGGGAGGAGAAGGCTACACCTTC.

Concerning this clonotype: A much larger clonotype is one base distant, so this may be a read error. The CDR3 carries no conserved terminal phenylalanine or tryptophan, so it likely arises from a read error. The rearrangement links TRBV25-1 to TRBJ2-7, with D perhaps matching TRBD1 (6 bases). Germline CDR1 is MGHDK and CDR2 is SYGVNS. This CDR3 contains 14 residues. V lost 5 bases and J lost 2, with 13 bases in between. The CDR3: CASSPKTGPYEQYL. The CDR3 DNA is TGTGCCAGCAGTCCTAAGACAGGCCCCTACGAGCAGTACCTC.

The chain uses TRBV2 and TRBJ1-1, with no clear D. Germline V gene lookup returns CDR1 SNHLY and CDR2 FYNNEI. V was clipped by 1 base and J by 13 bases, with 16 bases between them. The CDR3 has 13 residues. The CDR3 DNA reads TGTGCCAGCAGTGAAGAACAGTCAAGGTACGGTTTCTTT. The encoded protein is CASSEEQSRYGFF.

In its sample, this clonotype was seen a few times. The CDR3, as DNA: TGCGCCAGCAGCTCCCTCCCGGGGGAACAAGAGACCCAGTACTTC. It codes for CASSSLPGEQETQYF. The gene calls are TRBV5-1 and TRBJ2-5; a possible D gene is TRBD2 (6 bases). CDR3 length equals 15 residues. The V end lost 3 bases, the J end lost 2 bases, and 14 bases lay between the germline ends. CDR1 and CDR2 (germline): SGHRS, YFSETQ.

The V and J genes are TRBV6-2 or TRBV6-3 and TRBJ2-7; D ambiguous. The CDR3 covers 13 residues. Trimming pared 8 bases from V and 1 base from J, leaving 12 bases between. The germline V gene has CDR1 MNHEY and CDR2 SVGEGT. DNA of the CDR3: TGTGCCAGCCGACCCTACGTTTCCTACGAGCAGTACTTC. It specifies CASRPYVSYEQYF.

V is TRBV4-1 and J is TRBJ1-5; D remains ambiguous. The CDR3 spans 13 residues. The V end was cut by 5 bases, the J end by 4 bases, with 9 bases between. CDR1 MGHRA and CDR2 YSYEKL come from the germline V gene. DNA for the CDR3: TGCGCCAGCAGCGTATACGGTAATCAGCCCCAGCATTTT. Translation: CASSVYGNQPQHF.